A single sample gave rise to the 13 T cell receptor beta chains below, sequenced in a study of memory B cells and T cells in multiple sclerosis. Clones were read by immunoSEQ multiplex PCR, and TCRdb kept only the in-frame ones, dropping some. The sample has about 14,000 clones; 69% are singletons. Material: memory (CD45RO+) CD4+ T cells from blood. The receptors come from a human donor with multiple sclerosis.

The chain is built from TRBV29-1 and TRBJ1-5; D might be TRBD1 (5 bases). The CDR3 has 14 amino acids. Germline V gives CDR1 SQVTM, CDR2 ANQGSEA. Trimming removed 5 bases from V and 7 bases from J, with 18 bases in between. The CDR3 region is CSVRAGPFGQPQHF. The CDR3 nucleotides are TGCAGCGTTCGGGCGGGACCGTTCGGACAGCCCCAGCATTTT.

This CDR3 reads CASSVGGPNQPQHF. The CDR3 DNA reads TGTGCCAGCAGCGTAGGGGGGCCCAATCAGCCCCAGCATTTT. V gene TRBV9 combines with J gene TRBJ1-5, with D perhaps TRBD1 (6 bases). Trimming removed 0 bases from V and 3 bases from J, with 7 bases in between. The CDR3 loop spans 14 amino acids. Germline-derived CDR1 and CDR2 are SGDLS and YYNGEE. The full variable domain, rest sourced from reference TRBV9 and TRBJ1-5, is DSGVTQTPKHLITATGQRVTLRCSPRSGDLSVYWYQQSLDQGLQFLIQYYNGEERAKGNILERFSAQQFPDLHSELNLSSLELGDSALYFCASSVGGPNQPQHFGDGTRLSIL.

This clone was detected only a few times. The chain has TRBV10-3 and TRBJ1-4; 12 bases map to TRBD1. With V trimmed by 3 bases and J by 5 bases, 1 base remained unmatched. Germline V CDR1 and CDR2: ENHRY, SYGVKD. The CDR3 is 15 residues long. This CDR3 is CAISDGTGGNEKLFF. For the CDR3, the DNA is TGTGCCATCAGTGACGGGACAGGGGGCAATGAAAAACTGTTTTTT.

This chain joins TRBV6-1 and TRBJ2-6; 7 bases match TRBD2. The V segment lost 6 bases and the J segment 2 bases; nucleotides outside the gene matches: 4. The CDR3 runs 15 residues. Germline CDR1 is MNHNS and CDR2 is SASEGT. The CDR3 protein is CASRGTTAGANVLTF. In nucleotides, the CDR3 is TGTGCCAGCAGAGGGACTACTGCTGGGGCCAACGTCCTGACTTTC.

The rearrangement links TRBV29-1 to TRBJ1-1; 7 nucleotides agree with TRBD1. The length of the CDR3 is 13 residues. CDR1 is SQVTM and CDR2 is ANQGSEA in the germline V gene. V trimming: 7 bases; J trimming: 5 bases; junction bases outside the gene matches: 10. CDR3 loop: CSAVNEGATEAFF. CDR3 DNA sequence: TGCAGCGCTGTTAACGAGGGGGCAACTGAAGCTTTCTTT.

The chain combines TRBV14 with TRBJ1-1; D remains unclear. The V and J ends lost 0 bases and 6 bases respectively, with 14 bases between them. The germline V gene encodes CDR1 SGHDN and CDR2 FVKESK. The CDR3 covers 15 residues. In DNA form, the CDR3 reads TGTGCCAGCAGCCAAGATCCCGCGGGGAAGTCTGAAGCTTTCTTT. Translating it yields CASSQDPAGKSEAFF.

The chain has TRBV2 and TRBJ1-6, with a tentative D call TRBD1 (6 bases). V lost 4 bases and J 7 bases, leaving 14 bases between the germline ends. Germline CDR1 is SNHLY and CDR2 is FYNNEI. The length of the CDR3 is 15 residues. CDR3 in amino acids: CASSAGTGSNSPLHF. In DNA, the CDR3 is TGTGCCAGCAGTGCTGGTACAGGGTCGAATTCACCCCTCCACTTT.

V usage is TRBV28 and J usage is TRBJ1-2; no reliable D call. Per germline, CDR1 MDHEN and CDR2 SYDVKM. CDR3 size: 12 residues. V gave up 8 bases and J gave up 8 bases, with 15 bases separating them. CDR3 DNA: TGTGCCAGCGCCCTCGGAGGGAGAGGCTACACCTTC. This codes for CASALGGRGYTF.

This clone was observed a few times. Other DNA sequences of this sample code for an identical CDR3. V and J are TRBV2 and TRBJ1-3, with no clear D. Germline lookup yields CDR1 SNHLY and CDR2 FYNNEI. V gave up 6 bases and J gave up 0 bases, with 9 bases separating them. This CDR3 has 14 residues. CDR3 protein: CASRQTTSGNTIYF. Here the CDR3 DNA reads TGTGCCAGCAGACAGACCACCTCTGGAAACACCATATATTTT.

Details on this clone: The same CDR3 is also encoded by other DNA sequences in this sample. The chain couples TRBV2 to TRBJ1-6, with D tentatively TRBD1 (6 bases). This CDR3 region has 15 residues. V lost 9 bases, J lost 7 bases, and 19 bases lay in between. Germline V gene sequence: CDR1 SNHLY, CDR2 FYNNEI. The CDR3 DNA is TGTGCCAGAGGGGGTTCAGGGTCCCACAATTCACCCCTCCACTTT. As protein: CARGGSGSHNSPLHF.

This clone was found once. The chain uses TRBV20-1 and TRBJ2-7; D gene ambiguous. The V end was cut by 7 bases, the J end by 4 bases, with 11 bases between. Germline CDR1 reads DFQATT; CDR2 reads SNEGSKA (reference sequence). The CDR3 is made up of 11 amino acids. CDR3 in DNA: TGCAGTGGAAGAGGAGATTACGAGCAGTACTTC. It yields the protein CSGRGDYEQYF.

This chain connects TRBV6-1 to TRBJ2-2; TRBD2 might be the D (6 bases). Germline values: CDR1 MNHNS, CDR2 SASEGT. The V end lost 1 base, the J end lost 6 bases, and 9 bases lay between the germline ends. The CDR3 has 14 residues. DNA for the CDR3: TGTGCCAGCAGTGAAGTTGCTAGCGCCGGGGAGCTGTTTTTT. It translates to CASSEVASAGELFF.

The V gene is TRBV5-6, the J gene TRBJ1-6, with D tentatively TRBD1 (6 bases). In germline, CDR1 is SGHDT, CDR2 YYEEEE. Trimming stripped 5 bases from V and 3 bases from J, with 9 bases between. The CDR3 is 14 residues long. The CDR3 DNA is TGTGCCAGCAGGGGCAGGGGCTATAATTCACCCCTCCACTTT. Translation gives CASRGRGYNSPLHF.